Below, one TCR beta chain is given with its context. What this receptor recognizes is not known. Qualities for individual bases were not recorded, and no much larger clone is one base off. This sample stems from a study of blood T cell repertoires in COVID-19 (dated by TCRdb to about 2020). Regarding the complete study: Samples covering the acute and convalescent phases of COVID-19 were provided by collaborators in the United States, Italy and Spain. The samples were drawn from the first 160 participants of the ongoing ImmuneRACE study and from 950 to 1,500 subjects provided by 6 global collaborators. HLA class I and class II types, where available, came from metadata supplied by the sample provider rather than from assay-based typing. Sample metadata almost always included a de-identified subject ID, COVID-19 status, age in years and sex. The prospective study material was composed of cDNA or gDNA derived from T cells, B-cell-depleted T cells, or PBMCs. Subjects who had been exposed to COVID-19, were actively infected with it, or had recovered from it provided the deeply sampled blood TCRbeta repertoires that made up the dataset. A freely available public database, intended as a resource for researchers studying the immune response to SARS-CoV-2, is where the repertoires were released.

The germline V gene (reference sequence) yields PRHDT for CDR1 and FYEKMQ for CDR2. For this chain, trimming is 5 bases at the V end and 3 bases at the J end, and the number of junction bases without a gene match is 8. From cysteine to phenylalanine, the CDR3 is 16 amino acids long. The entry retains the CDR3 DNA only, 48 bases that are in frame from base 1. Enrolling through a virtual design, the prospective study's participants ranged in age from roughly 18 to 89 years and lived across 24 United States geographic areas. Cohort assignment in the prospective study relied on participant-reported clinical history from a screening survey and a study questionnaire. Exposed participants were defined as having been in contact with someone with a PCR-confirmed or clinician-diagnosed COVID-19 case within 2 weeks of study entry. In the prospective study, whole blood, serum and a nasopharyngeal or oropharyngeal swab were collected from each participant by mobile phlebotomists. Prospective study participants could optionally give additional blood draws and questionnaires over an approximately 2-month period. Before DNA extraction, prospective study blood samples were shipped either frozen or at room temperature.

TCRbeta CDR3 regions were amplified from genomic DNA using the immunoSEQ Assay, a bias-controlled multiplex PCR. On the study's bioinformatics: Within the assay, amplification of reference gene primers was used to estimate how many nucleated cells each sample contained. Sequence reads were collapsed and filtered to measure the absolute abundance of every unique TCRbeta CDR3 rearrangement. For each sample, productive Simpson clonality was calculated by taking the square root of Simpson's diversity index across productive rearrangements. TCRdb re-hosts the immuneACCESS table, in-frame sequences only. Its copies lack some clones; in the studies checked, an unresolved V gene accounts for under half of them, and the cause for the rest is not known. V and J calls and clone size are as listed in that table; D and trimming were resolved from the DNA. The sample contains around 400,000 clones, around nine tenths of them found a single time. Clones ranked in the top ten supply 1.4% of the sample.

The investigation overall reported the following: How much clinical and demographic metadata was included differed by source and by participant, and the metadata was provided uncurated.

The chain links TRBV13 with TRBJ2-7; 12 central bases correspond to TRBD2. The source of this sequence is a young woman who had been exposed to COVID-19. Sequencing used PBMCs or T cells enriched from blood (not recorded which). The nucleotide sequence reads as follows: TGTGCCAGCAGCCTAAGACTAGCGGGGGATATCTACGAGCAGTACTTC. It translates as CASSLRLAGDIYEQYF.